Given below is one T cell receptor beta chain in context. Its target is unknown. Method: immunoSEQ multiplex PCR; TCRdb's copy keeps in-frame clones and lacks some. Counted here are 77,000 or so clones, roughly four fifths occurring once; the ten biggest clones make up more than 5%. This sample was included in a study of a mutant IDH1 vaccine in newly diagnosed glioma. About the study: Standard pretreatment was either radiotherapy, temozolomide, or, for most, radiochemotherapy with temozolomide.

Time point meaning: week 47, end of study. Alongside topical imiquimod, each dose of vaccine comprised 300 ug of mutant IDH1 20-mer peptide. The germline gives CDR1 MNHEY, CDR2 SVGAGI. This CDR3 has 13 residues. The V and J ends lost 5 bases and 6 bases respectively, with 11 bases between them. The starting material was PBMCs, obtained from a glioma patient whose treatment included an IDH1 peptide vaccine. This receptor was taken from a man in his forties or fifties with glioma. The chain carries TRBV6-5 and TRBJ1-5; the D gene is possibly TRBD1 (5 bases). The CDR3 spells CASSPGYSQPQHF. The CDR3 nucleotides are TGTGCCAGCAGTCCAGGGTATAGTCAGCCCCAGCATTTT.